This T cell receptor beta chain was documented in a study of PD-1 blockade in mismatch repair-deficient tumors. Repertoires were generated with immunoSEQ multiplex PCR, while TCRdb's copy carries only in-frame clones and drops some. The sample includes about 9,800 clones, approximately 83% seen only once; the top ten take around 21%. This clone was picked up one time. The antigen is unknown. V shed 2 bases and J 2 bases; nucleotides not matched to a gene: 3. The CDR3 runs 16 residues. CDR1 is LNHDA, CDR2 SQIVND, per germline (reference sequence). The time point was: approximately ten-day in vitro stimulation with candidate neoantigen peptide 2.

The chain recombines TRBV19 with TRBJ2-3; 11 bases align to TRBD1. The TCR originated in an adult with mismatch repair-deficient cancer. This sample comprised cells cultured in vitro, obtained from a patient treated with pembrolizumab. The CDR3 is CASSIRTGGYTDTQYF. The CDR3 nucleotides read TGTGCCAGTAGTATAAGGACAGGGGGCTACACAGATACGCAGTATTTT.